This is a list of T cell receptor beta chains from one sample in a study of cytomegalovirus exposure and HLA in healthy donors. Some clones are missing from TCRdb's copy, which holds only in-frame ones; the method was immunoSEQ multiplex PCR. The sample comprises about 130,000 clones, 65% to 90% of which are singletons, and approximately 2.4% rests with the top ten. Sequencing input: PBMCs. The receptors stem from a man aged 45 to 65 in good health and CMV-seronegative. The CDR3 runs from the conserved cysteine through the conserved F or W. Only part of the rows carry a size: once, few, many, or a class if the clone is expanded.

>TRBJ1-5|NA|TRBV19
CASSIVAASNQPQHF
>TRBJ2-3|NA|TRBV6-6
CASSLPGLAPDTQYF
>TRBJ2-3|NA|TRBV5-6
CASSGVFSGTKTDTQYF
>TRBJ2-2|NA|TRBV9
CASSVSAGETGELFF
>TRBJ2-5|NA|TRBV5-4
CASSLPKETQYF
>NA|NA|TRBV29-1
CSARPLTPYEQYF
>TRBJ1-1|NA|TRBV19
CASSIAMTEYTEAFF
>TRBJ1-1|NA|TRBV7-3
CASNNGPGDTEAFF
>TRBJ1-1|few|TRBV6-1
CASSESRRGANTEAFF
>TRBJ1-3|few|TRBV6-1
CASSDLLGSGNTIYF
>TRBJ1-5|NA|TRBV7-8
CASSPGRGGNQPQHF
>TRBJ2-2|few|TRBV5-1
CASSLGTGRPGELFF
>TRBJ2-7|NA|TRBV30
CAWSTGQGSYEQYF
>TRBJ2-7|once|TRBV5-1
CASSLEEGLSYEQYF
>TRBJ2-2|NA|TRBV27
CASSPRNTGELFF
>TRBJ2-3|NA|TRBV7-9
CASSFIQTNSSTDTQYF
>TRBJ1-1|once|TRBV5-1
CASSLQGKAFF
>TRBJ2-1|NA|TRBV7-2
CASSPGLAGATYSYNEQFF
>TRBJ1-1|once|TRBV2
CASSGFGNTEAFF
>TRBJ2-7|NA|TRBV6-1
CAGTMGTSDYEQYF
>TRBJ1-2|once|TRBV14
CASSQADRENYGYTF
>TRBJ2-3|once|TRBV4-1
CASSLRVEAYTQYF
>TRBJ2-1|once|TRBV30
CAWSDLLRGSHNEQFF
>TRBJ2-3|NA|TRBV6-1
CASSGPAGTDTQYF
>TRBJ2-6|NA|TRBV6-6
CASSYSGAGANVLTF
>TRBJ1-6|NA|TRBV5-8
CASSLERTGDISPLHF
>TRBJ2-3|NA|TRBV11-2
CASSPGTSGGGTQYF
>TRBJ2-2|NA|TRBV21-1
CASSKCEGVLTNTGELFF